The 6 T cell receptor beta chains below all came from one sample that was sequenced in a study of beta chain features in type 1 diabetes. Of the isolated RNA, all was reverse transcribed, and so the sequenced material was expressed TCRB transcripts. Sequenced by immunoSEQ multiplex PCR; TCRdb stores in-frame clones only, minus some. The sample holds 120,000 to 150,000 clones, around 51% seen once. Specimen: Tregs from blood. These receptors all come from a man aged 18 to 35 in good health.

This sequence joins TRBV9 and TRBJ2-1, with 8 nucleotides matching TRBD2. V gave up 0 bases and J gave up 5 bases; unmatched junction bases: 4. Germline-derived CDR1 and CDR2 are SGDLS and YYNGEE. CDR3 length: 15 amino acids. This CDR3 is CASSVGGGFDNEQFF. In nucleotides, the CDR3 is TGTGCCAGCAGCGTAGGCGGGGGGTTTGACAATGAGCAGTTCTTC.

The V and J genes are TRBV4-3 and TRBJ1-1, with a possible D match to TRBD1 (5 bases). The CDR3 runs to 13 residues. Germline V CDR1 and CDR2: LGHNA, YSLEER. With 0 bases removed from V and 14 bases from J, the gap between germline ends came to 16 bases. DNA of the CDR3: TGCGCCAGCAGCCAAGATAGTGGGCAGGGTGTCTTCTTT. It translates to CASSQDSGQGVFF.

This clone was picked up a small number of times. The genes are TRBV2 and TRBJ1-1; 7 bases are shared with TRBD1. With 8 bases clipped from V and 1 base from J, the junction kept 10 bases outside the gene matches. The CDR3 is 15 residues long. CDR1 is SNHLY and CDR2 is FYNNEI in the germline V gene. The CDR3 region has the DNA TGTGCCAGCGAGGGGACAGTCGGCGCGAACACTGAAGCTTTCTTT. Translated: CASEGTVGANTEAFF.

The V call is TRBV18, the J call TRBJ2-7; 7 positions match TRBD2. Germline CDR1 reads KGHSH; CDR2 reads LQKENI. Losses at the gene ends were 3 bases for V and 6 bases for J; bases not matched to a gene: 2. The CDR3 spans 12 residues. The CDR3 is CASSPSGGEQYF. The CDR3 nucleotides read TGTGCCAGCTCACCTTCGGGAGGCGAGCAGTACTTC.

This clone was recorded a few times. The rearrangement joins TRBV11-2 to TRBJ2-1, with D unclear. Per the germline V gene, CDR1 is SGHAT and CDR2 is FQNNGV. Trimming stripped 0 bases from V and 5 bases from J, with 5 bases between. The CDR3 contains 13 residues. CDR3 DNA: TGTGCCAGCAGCTTAGATAGCCACAATGAGCAGTTCTTC. It codes for CASSLDSHNEQFF.

The chain combines TRBV5-4 with TRBJ2-7; 7 nucleotides align to TRBD1. Per the germline V gene, CDR1 is SGHNT and CDR2 is YYREEE (reference sequence). V lost 0 bases and J lost 2; bases outside the gene matches: 5. This CDR3 comprises 15 residues. The CDR3 is CASSLGTGATYEQYF. CDR3 nucleotides: TGTGCCAGCAGCTTGGGGACAGGAGCTACCTACGAGCAGTACTTC.